This is a list of T cell receptor beta chains from one sample in a study of blood T cell repertoires in COVID-19. Using immunoSEQ multiplex PCR, the repertoire was profiled, and TCRdb retains in-frame clones only, with some absent. Of approximately 210,000 clones in the sample, roughly nine tenths were seen once. Sequenced sample: peripheral blood. These receptors came from a woman in her seventies with acute or convalescent COVID-19. The CDR3 runs from the conserved cysteine through the conserved F or W. Each record gives: clone size, V gene, J gene, D gene, CDR3 protein, CDR3 DNA. D genes are given only for firm matches. Where a row states a size, it is once, few, many or the class of an expanded clone; other rows omit it.

clone_size: .
v_call: TRBV5-1
j_call: TRBJ2-5
d_call: TRBD1
cdr3_aa: CASSSGTGGPGENF
cdr3_nt: TGCGCCAGCAGCTCCGGGACAGGGGGCCCGGGCGAGAACTTC

clone_size: .
v_call: TRBV7-8
j_call: TRBJ1-5
d_call: .
cdr3_aa: CASSQANQPQHF
cdr3_nt: TGTGCCAGCAGTCAAGCAAATCAGCCCCAGCATTTT

clone_size: few
v_call: TRBV5-1
j_call: TRBJ2-2
d_call: TRBD2
cdr3_aa: CASSLSSGPNTGELFF
cdr3_nt: TGCGCCAGCAGCTTGTCTAGCGGACCGAACACCGGGGAGCTGTTTTTT

clone_size: .
v_call: TRBV5-6
j_call: TRBJ1-2
d_call: .
cdr3_aa: CASSPQDGRGYTF
cdr3_nt: TGTGCCAGCAGCCCACAGGACGGGAGGGGCTACACCTTC

clone_size: .
v_call: TRBV15
j_call: TRBJ2-5
d_call: .
cdr3_aa: CATSKSGTQETQYF
cdr3_nt: TGTGCCACCAGCAAAAGCGGCACGCAAGAGACCCAGTACTTC

clone_size: .
v_call: TRBV18
j_call: TRBJ1-1
d_call: .
cdr3_aa: CASSPSSRVGGNTEAFF
cdr3_nt: TGTGCCAGCTCACCATCTAGCAGAGTAGGGGGGAACACTGAAGCTTTCTTT

clone_size: .
v_call: TRBV19
j_call: TRBJ2-2
d_call: TRBD1
cdr3_aa: CASRGQGVNTGELFF
cdr3_nt: TGTGCCAGTAGGGGACAGGGCGTGAACACCGGGGAGCTGTTTTTT

clone_size: .
v_call: TRBV19
j_call: TRBJ1-5
d_call: .
cdr3_aa: CASSILLRENQPQHF
cdr3_nt: TGTGCCAGTAGTATACTTTTGAGGGAGAATCAGCCCCAGCATTTT

clone_size: few
v_call: TRBV7-9
j_call: TRBJ1-2
d_call: TRBD1
cdr3_aa: CASSLPGQGIGYTF
cdr3_nt: TGTGCCAGCAGCTTGCCGGGACAGGGAATCGGCTACACCTTC

clone_size: .
v_call: TRBV10-3
j_call: TRBJ1-2
d_call: TRBD1
cdr3_aa: CATRQEQGSNYGYTF
cdr3_nt: TGTGCCACCAGGCAGGAACAGGGGTCTAACTATGGCTACACCTTC

clone_size: .
v_call: TRBV10-3
j_call: TRBJ2-7
d_call: .
cdr3_aa: CAIRRRTVRTYEQYF
cdr3_nt: TGTGCCATCAGGAGGAGGACGGTTCGGACCTACGAGCAGTACTTC

clone_size: .
v_call: TRBV2
j_call: TRBJ1-1
d_call: .
cdr3_aa: CASGGHGMNTEAFF
cdr3_nt: TGTGCCAGCGGAGGTCATGGCATGAACACTGAAGCTTTCTTT

clone_size: .
v_call: TRBV28
j_call: TRBJ2-7
d_call: TRBD1
cdr3_aa: CASLGQVAEQYF
cdr3_nt: TGTGCCAGCCTCGGACAGGTTGCCGAGCAGTACTTC

clone_size: .
v_call: TRBV12-3/TRBV12-4
j_call: TRBJ2-1
d_call: TRBD1
cdr3_aa: CASSLDRGYEQFF
cdr3_nt: TGTGCCAGCAGTTTGGACAGGGGATATGAGCAGTTCTTC

clone_size: once
v_call: TRBV15
j_call: TRBJ2-1
d_call: TRBD2
cdr3_aa: CATSRGLAVNEQFF
cdr3_nt: TGTGCCACCAGCCGGGGACTAGCGGTTAATGAGCAGTTCTTC

clone_size: few
v_call: TRBV11-2
j_call: TRBJ2-7
d_call: .
cdr3_aa: CASSLLFQGGEQYF
cdr3_nt: TGTGCCAGCAGCTTACTATTTCAGGGGGGCGAGCAGTACTTC

clone_size: .
v_call: TRBV7-9
j_call: TRBJ1-4
d_call: TRBD1
cdr3_aa: CASSAGQGHEKLFF
cdr3_nt: TGTGCCAGCAGCGCGGGACAGGGGCATGAAAAACTGTTTTTT

clone_size: .
v_call: TRBV12-3/TRBV12-4
j_call: TRBJ2-3
d_call: TRBD2
cdr3_aa: CATRRGSTDTQYF
cdr3_nt: TGTGCGACTAGGCGGGGGAGCACAGATACGCAGTATTTT

clone_size: .
v_call: TRBV27
j_call: TRBJ2-7
d_call: .
cdr3_aa: CASSPPGAVYEQYF
cdr3_nt: TGTGCCAGCTCCCCGCCGGGAGCAGTCTACGAGCAGTACTTC

clone_size: .
v_call: TRBV6-5
j_call: TRBJ2-7
d_call: TRBD2
cdr3_aa: CASSYSRGGRYEQYF
cdr3_nt: TGTGCCAGCAGTTACTCTCGGGGGGGCCGCTACGAGCAGTACTTC

clone_size: .
v_call: TRBV27
j_call: TRBJ2-6
d_call: TRBD2
cdr3_aa: CASSSRTSGSSGANVLTF
cdr3_nt: TGTGCCAGCAGTTCAAGGACTAGCGGGAGTTCGGGGGCCAACGTCCTGACTTTC

clone_size: .
v_call: TRBV28
j_call: TRBJ1-1
d_call: .
cdr3_aa: CASSSAPGSRAFF
cdr3_nt: TGTGCCAGCAGTTCGGCCCCGGGGAGCAGAGCTTTCTTT

clone_size: .
v_call: TRBV19
j_call: TRBJ2-1
d_call: .
cdr3_aa: CASSPTGGSYNEQFF
cdr3_nt: TGTGCCAGTAGTCCGACAGGAGGCTCCTACAATGAGCAGTTCTTC

clone_size: .
v_call: TRBV5-1
j_call: TRBJ2-3
d_call: TRBD2
cdr3_aa: CASSGLAGAGDTQYF
cdr3_nt: TGCGCCAGCAGCGGACTAGCGGGAGCTGGAGATACGCAGTATTTT

clone_size: .
v_call: TRBV7-2
j_call: TRBJ1-5
d_call: .
cdr3_aa: CASSLALDSQNSNQPQHF
cdr3_nt: TGTGCCAGCAGCTTAGCGCTGGACAGCCAAAATAGCAATCAGCCCCAGCATTTT

clone_size: .
v_call: TRBV14
j_call: TRBJ1-4
d_call: .
cdr3_aa: CASSQYRRDEKLFF
cdr3_nt: TGTGCCAGCAGCCAGTACCGGCGGGATGAAAAACTGTTTTTT

clone_size: .
v_call: TRBV9
j_call: TRBJ2-3
d_call: TRBD2
cdr3_aa: CASSVGGTTATDTQYF
cdr3_nt: TGTGCCAGCAGCGTAGGAGGGACTACAGCCACAGATACGCAGTATTTT

clone_size: once
v_call: TRBV5-1
j_call: TRBJ2-2
d_call: .
cdr3_aa: CASSFEGGTGELFF
cdr3_nt: TGCGCCAGCAGCTTCGAAGGCGGCACCGGGGAGCTGTTTTTT

clone_size: .
v_call: TRBV2
j_call: TRBJ2-7
d_call: .
cdr3_aa: CASSGNRARTGEQYF
cdr3_nt: TGTGCCAGCAGTGGAAACAGGGCTCGTACAGGCGAGCAGTACTTC

clone_size: few
v_call: TRBV18
j_call: TRBJ2-3
d_call: TRBD1
cdr3_aa: CASSLWDRDTDTQYF
cdr3_nt: TGTGCCAGCTCACTGTGGGACAGGGATACAGATACGCAGTATTTT

clone_size: .
v_call: TRBV6-6
j_call: TRBJ1-2
d_call: .
cdr3_aa: CASMKQGRGYTF
cdr3_nt: TGTGCCAGCATGAAACAGGGCAGAGGCTACACCTTC

clone_size: .
v_call: TRBV9
j_call: TRBJ2-5
d_call: TRBD2
cdr3_aa: CASSVEGLVEETQYF
cdr3_nt: TGTGCCAGCAGCGTAGAGGGACTAGTAGAAGAGACCCAGTACTTC

clone_size: .
v_call: TRBV2
j_call: TRBJ1-1
d_call: .
cdr3_aa: CASGRDMNTEAFF
cdr3_nt: TGTGCCAGCGGTCGGGACATGAACACTGAAGCTTTCTTT

clone_size: .
v_call: TRBV4-2
j_call: TRBJ2-3
d_call: .
cdr3_aa: CASSQERVAAQGVDTQYF
cdr3_nt: TGTGCCAGCAGCCAAGAAAGGGTCGCGGCCCAAGGGGTAGATACGCAGTATTTT

clone_size: .
v_call: TRBV29-1
j_call: TRBJ2-1
d_call: .
cdr3_aa: CSVEVVTVDEQFF
cdr3_nt: TGCAGCGTTGAAGTGGTAACTGTAGATGAGCAGTTCTTC

clone_size: .
v_call: TRBV9
j_call: TRBJ1-2
d_call: .
cdr3_aa: CASSPGGFDYGYTF
cdr3_nt: TGTGCCAGCAGCCCGGGGGGGTTTGACTATGGCTACACCTTC

clone_size: .
v_call: TRBV9
j_call: TRBJ2-1
d_call: TRBD2
cdr3_aa: CASSVAVAGGENEQFF
cdr3_nt: TGTGCCAGCAGCGTAGCGGTAGCGGGGGGAGAGAATGAGCAGTTCTTC

clone_size: .
v_call: TRBV7-2
j_call: TRBJ1-2
d_call: TRBD1
cdr3_aa: CASSFFRGPLNYGYTF
cdr3_nt: TGTGCCAGCAGCTTTTTTAGGGGGCCCCTTAACTATGGCTACACCTTC

clone_size: .
v_call: TRBV10-3
j_call: TRBJ2-5
d_call: TRBD2
cdr3_aa: CAISEPSGALPGTQYF
cdr3_nt: TGTGCCATCAGTGAACCTAGCGGGGCCCTGCCAGGGACCCAGTACTTC

clone_size: .
v_call: TRBV20-1
j_call: TRBJ2-7
d_call: .
cdr3_aa: CSASRVREQYF
cdr3_nt: TGCAGTGCTAGCAGGGTCCGGGAGCAGTACTTC

clone_size: .
v_call: TRBV2
j_call: TRBJ1-5
d_call: .
cdr3_aa: CASSADGRQGNQPQHF
cdr3_nt: TGTGCCAGCAGTGCAGACGGTAGACAGGGCAATCAGCCCCAGCATTTT

clone_size: .
v_call: TRBV7-2
j_call: TRBJ1-4
d_call: .
cdr3_aa: CASSQLDGLKLFF
cdr3_nt: TGTGCCAGCAGCCAGCTAGACGGGTTAAAACTGTTTTTT

clone_size: once
v_call: TRBV27
j_call: TRBJ2-3
d_call: .
cdr3_aa: CASSTQGTDTQYF
cdr3_nt: TGTGCCAGCAGTACCCAGGGCACAGATACGCAGTATTTT

clone_size: .
v_call: TRBV7-9
j_call: TRBJ1-5
d_call: TRBD1
cdr3_aa: CASSFGDRGHGQPQHF
cdr3_nt: TGTGCCAGCAGCTTCGGGGACAGGGGGCATGGACAGCCCCAGCATTTT

clone_size: .
v_call: TRBV6-6
j_call: TRBJ1-1
d_call: .
cdr3_aa: CASSFSGNTEAFF
cdr3_nt: TGTGCCAGCAGTTTCTCCGGGAACACTGAAGCTTTCTTT

clone_size: .
v_call: TRBV5-4
j_call: TRBJ2-7
d_call: .
cdr3_aa: CASSLRGGKNYEQYF
cdr3_nt: TGTGCCAGCAGCCTGAGGGGGGGTAAGAACTACGAGCAGTACTTC

clone_size: .
v_call: TRBV18
j_call: TRBJ1-2
d_call: .
cdr3_aa: CASSPPSGRAGGGYTF
cdr3_nt: TGTGCCAGCTCACCACCGAGTGGGAGGGCCGGGGGAGGCTACACCTTC

clone_size: .
v_call: TRBV5-4
j_call: TRBJ1-4
d_call: TRBD1
cdr3_aa: CASSLETGGSEKLFF
cdr3_nt: TGTGCCAGCAGCTTGGAGACAGGGGGAAGTGAAAAACTGTTTTTT

clone_size: .
v_call: TRBV6-5
j_call: TRBJ1-1
d_call: TRBD1
cdr3_aa: CASKEGQANTEAFF
cdr3_nt: TGTGCCAGCAAAGAGGGACAGGCCAACACTGAAGCTTTCTTT

clone_size: .
v_call: TRBV5-6
j_call: TRBJ1-2
d_call: .
cdr3_aa: CASSLAGGGYTF
cdr3_nt: TGTGCCAGCAGCTTGGCAGGAGGCGGCTACACCTTC

clone_size: .
v_call: TRBV12-3/TRBV12-4
j_call: TRBJ1-1
d_call: .
cdr3_aa: CASSLAAGEAFF
cdr3_nt: TGTGCCAGCAGTTTAGCCGCAGGGGAGGCTTTCTTT

clone_size: .
v_call: TRBV4-1
j_call: TRBJ1-1
d_call: .
cdr3_aa: CASSQGTGPNTEAFF
cdr3_nt: TGCGCCAGCAGCCAAGGAACAGGGCCCAACACTGAAGCTTTCTTT

clone_size: .
v_call: TRBV3-1/TRBV3-2
j_call: TRBJ1-2
d_call: .
cdr3_aa: CASSRGIDNYGYTF
cdr3_nt: TGTGCCAGCAGCAGAGGGATCGATAACTATGGCTACACCTTC

clone_size: .
v_call: TRBV18
j_call: TRBJ2-1
d_call: .
cdr3_aa: CASSPGNEQFF
cdr3_nt: TGTGCCAGCTCTCCGGGTAATGAGCAGTTCTTC

clone_size: .
v_call: TRBV2
j_call: TRBJ1-1
d_call: .
cdr3_aa: CASSEAFKNTEAFF
cdr3_nt: TGTGCCAGCAGTGAAGCGTTCAAGAACACTGAAGCTTTCTTT

clone_size: .
v_call: TRBV7-6
j_call: TRBJ2-2
d_call: TRBD1
cdr3_aa: CASSPRSRGPNTGELFF
cdr3_nt: TGTGCCAGCAGCCCCCGGAGCAGGGGGCCGAACACCGGGGAGCTGTTTTTT

clone_size: .
v_call: TRBV12-5
j_call: TRBJ2-2
d_call: .
cdr3_aa: CASRQSGPTGELFF
cdr3_nt: TGTGCTAGCCGGCAATCAGGGCCCACCGGGGAGCTGTTTTTT